This T cell receptor beta chain was recorded in a study of blood T cell repertoires in COVID-19. About the research overall: COVID-19 samples collected from the United States, Italy and Spain covered acute and convalescent phases.

This clone was observed a handful of times. Study processing details: Amplification of reference gene primers was used by the study to estimate nucleated cell counts. TCRdb keeps only in-frame clones here, not all; method: immunoSEQ multiplex PCR. V, J and clone size were drawn from that table, and D and trimming were deduced from the DNA. Among about 320,000 clones, around nine tenths were seen once, and the ten largest hold 2.6%. Donors in Cohort 3 counted as recovered after two negative PCRs, clearance, or symptom resolution. Per the germline V gene, CDR1 is SGHVS and CDR2 is FQNEAQ. V lost 1 base and J 3 bases, leaving 10 bases between the germline ends. CDR3 length: 14 residues.

Sequencing input: PBMCs or T cells enriched from blood (not recorded which). The chain uses TRBV7-8 and TRBJ2-7; a possible D gene is TRBD2 (5 bases). This TCR was recovered from a man between 60 and 70 years old who had recovered from COVID-19. DNA of the CDR3: TGTGCCAGCAGCTTAGGGACTCTAATCTACGAGCAGTACTTC. It codes for CASSLGTLIYEQYF. Complete variable domain (other parts from reference TRBV7-8 and TRBJ2-7): GAGVSQSPRYKVAKRGQDVALRCDPISGHVSLFWYQQALGQGPEFLTYFQNEAQLDKSGLPSDRFFAERPEGSVSTLKIQRTQQEDSAVYLCASSLGTLIYEQYFGPGTRLTVT.